One and the same sample provided the 5 T cell receptor beta chains below, sequenced in a study of T cell changes during pregnancy in multiple sclerosis. Data came from immunoSEQ multiplex PCR; TCRdb stores just in-frame clones and leaves some out. The sample gives over 50,000 clones, 90% of which show up once; 0.8% to 0.9% is in the top ten. Sequences were derived from peripheral blood, sampled in the first trimester of pregnancy. The receptors come from a female donor in good health, enrolled as a control in a pregnancy study.

The V call is TRBV2, the J call TRBJ2-5, with 7 bases that match TRBD1. Germline V gene data show CDR1 as SNHLY and CDR2 as FYNNEI. CDR3 length: 16 residues. V trimming: 2 bases; J trimming: 1 base; junction bases outside the gene matches: 7. The CDR3 DNA sequence: TGTGCCAGCAGTGAAAGGACAGGTAGAATCCAAGAGACCCAGTACTTC. Its protein product is CASSERTGRIQETQYF.

This CDR3 is CSVERDSGNTIYF. In nucleotides, the CDR3 is TGCAGCGTGGAACGCGACTCTGGAAACACCATATATTTT. The rearrangement joins TRBV29-1 to TRBJ1-3; D is undetermined. The CDR3 spans 13 residues. Trimming shortened V by 6 bases and J by 0 bases, and 9 bases separated the two germline ends. From germline, CDR1 is SQVTM and CDR2 ANQGSEA.

The table lists this clone with a count of one. The chain has TRBV5-6 and TRBJ2-2, with 7 nucleotides matching TRBD1. J was trimmed by 7 bases and V by 6 bases; bases with no gene match: 12. Per germline, CDR1 SGHDT and CDR2 YYEEEE. The CDR3 has 15 amino acids. The CDR3 protein is CASTEVGGYNGELFF. DNA of the CDR3: TGTGCCAGCACGGAGGTAGGGGGCTATAACGGGGAGCTGTTTTTT.

The chain uses TRBV5-6 and TRBJ1-5; D unresolved. Trimming took 0 bases from V and 5 from J, leaving 12 bases between them. The CDR3 consists of 15 residues. Per germline, CDR1 SGHDT and CDR2 YYEEEE. The CDR3, as DNA: TGTGCCAGCAGCTTGGCATTACGTCGGGATCAGCCCCAGCATTTT. Residues: CASSLALRRDQPQHF. Full variable domain (outside the CDR3, taken from reference TRBV5-6 and TRBJ1-5): DAGVTQSPTHLIKTRGQQVTLRCSPKSGHDTVSWYQQALGQGPQFIFQYYEEEERQRGNFPDRFSGHQFPNYSSELNVNALLLGDSALYLCASSLALRRDQPQHFGDGTRLSIL.

The table lists this clone with a count of one. This rearrangement joins TRBV7-9 to TRBJ2-6, with TRBD1 identical over 7 bases. The CDR3 loop spans 17 amino acids. The germline V gene encodes CDR1 SEHNR and CDR2 FQNEAQ (reference sequence). The J segment lost 0 bases and the V segment lost 0 bases, leaving 2 bases of the junction unmatched. The CDR3 DNA reads as TGTGCCAGCAGCTTAGCTTCAGGGGGCTCTGGGGCCAACGTCCTGACTTTC. It specifies CASSLASGGSGANVLTF.